This T cell receptor beta chain was recorded in a study of liver allograft versus peripheral blood T cells. About the study: Blood and transplanted-liver T cell receptor repertoires from recipients were compared.

TCRdb reprocessed the reads with MiXCR, giving one entry per CDR3 protein. The sample lists some 8,000 distinct CDR3 sequences; less than 20% were seen once. The length of the CDR3 is 15 residues. CDR1 and CDR2 from the germline V gene are SEHNR and FQNEAQ (reference sequence). After removal of 5 bases from V and 4 bases from J, the junction contained 9 bases not matched to a gene. This clonotype is termed medium-sized. What it recognizes is unknown. General study points: In liver allografts, T cell receptor repertoires reportedly differed from the repertoires found in peripheral blood.

The J gene is TRBJ2-7, the V gene TRBV7-9; 9 positions agree with TRBD1. The sequence came from a human patient who had a liver transplant. Some of the T cells may derive from the graft donor. CDR3 sequence: CASSRGQGGGYEQYF. Written as DNA, the CDR3 is TGTGCCAGCAGCCGGGGACAGGGAGGAGGTTACGAGCAGTACTTC.